Shown below are 13 T cell receptor beta chains from a single sample sequenced in a study of T-cell memory formation after mild COVID-19. TCRdb re-analysed the 5' RACE reads in MiXCR, keeping a single row per CDR3 protein. This table holds over 150,000 distinct CDR3 sequences, 20% to 25% found once. The sample comprised PBMCs or a T cell subset sorted from them (not recorded which). The receptors stem from an adult woman who had mild COVID-19 (a few samples of this study predate the infection). Cell type and time point are not known.

This clonotype was counted only a few times. The chain links TRBV12-3 or TRBV12-4 to TRBJ2-5; 12 bases align to TRBD2. Trimming removed 1 base from V and 5 bases from J; junction bases left unmatched: 8. The CDR3 is 17 amino acids. The CDR3 loop reads CASSLVPSGRAGETQYF. The CDR3 DNA is TGTGCCAGCAGTTTAGTCCCTAGCGGGAGGGCAGGTGAGACCCAGTACTTC.

The CDR3 reads CSVDTTDYEQYF. The CDR3 DNA sequence: TGCAGCGTTGATACGACAGACTACGAGCAGTACTTC. The chain recombines TRBV29-1 with TRBJ2-7, with D perhaps TRBD1 (5 bases). The V and J ends lost 3 bases and 3 bases respectively, with 9 bases between them. The CDR3 is 12 residues long. Germline loops: CDR1 SQVTM, CDR2 ANQGSEA.

This clonotype showed up just a few times. The J gene is TRBJ2-1, the V gene TRBV11-2; 10 positions match TRBD2. The germline gives CDR1 SGHAT, CDR2 FQNNGV. This CDR3 comprises 17 residues. With 1 base clipped from V and 4 bases from J, the junction kept 7 bases outside the gene matches. CDR3 nucleotide sequence: TGTGCCAGCAGCTTAGGTCCAGCGGGGGGGCCGTACAATGAGCAGTTCTTC. Protein: CASSLGPAGGPYNEQFF.

The chain is built from TRBV7-9 and TRBJ2-5; weak D call: TRBD2 (5 bases). Trimming stripped 0 bases from V and 4 bases from J, with 12 bases between. CDR1 and CDR2 from the germline V gene are SEHNR and FQNEAQ (reference sequence). The CDR3 covers 15 residues. The CDR3 bases are TGTGCCAGCAGCTTAGCTGCCGGAGGCGTAGAGACCCAGTACTTC. Protein sequence: CASSLAAGGVETQYF.

The rearrangement links TRBV20-1 to TRBJ2-3; a weak D match, TRBD1 (6 bases). The CDR3 consists of 15 residues. The germline V and J ends were trimmed by 0 bases and 6 bases, with 16 bases remaining between them. The germline CDR1 and CDR2 sequences are DFQATT and SNEGSKA (reference sequence). The CDR3 loop reads CSARDPTGSVDTQYF. In nucleotides, the CDR3 is TGCAGTGCTAGAGATCCTACAGGGTCGGTGGATACGCAGTATTTT.

The CDR3 region has the DNA TGCAGCGTTGAAGGGACACAAAGCTACGAGCAGTACTTC. This sequence encodes CSVEGTQSYEQYF. The rearrangement uses TRBV29-1 and TRBJ2-7, with D possibly TRBD1 on 5 matching bases. This CDR3 is 13 amino acids long. Per the germline V gene, CDR1 is SQVTM and CDR2 is ANQGSEA. V gave up 1 base and J gave up 3 bases, with 10 bases separating them.

This clonotype was counted ten times or more. CDR3 loop: CASSSANTEAFF. CDR3 coding DNA: TGTGCCAGCAGCTCCGCGAACACTGAAGCTTTCTTT. The chain has TRBV7-9 and TRBJ1-1; D call uncertain. CDR3 size: 12 residues. Trimming cost V 4 bases and J 1 base, with 4 bases left between them. Germline-derived CDR1 and CDR2 are SEHNR and FQNEAQ (reference sequence).

The chain combines TRBV7-6 with TRBJ2-1; a possible D gene is TRBD2 (6 bases). CDR3 length equals 15 residues. V gave up 4 bases and J gave up 6 bases, with 16 bases separating them. Germline V lookup: CDR1 SGHVS, CDR2 FNYEAQ. The CDR3 DNA sequence: TGTGCCAGCAGCTCCCTTTGGGACTCCACCAATGAGCAGTTCTTC. This gives the protein CASSSLWDSTNEQFF. Full variable domain (missing parts from reference TRBV7-6 and TRBJ2-1): GAGVSQSPRYKVTKRGQDVALRCDPISGHVSLYWYRQALGQGPEFLTYFNYEAQQDKSGLPNDRFSAERPEGSISTLTIQRTEQRDSAMYRCASSSLWDSTNEQFFGPGTRLTVL.

This clonotype was picked up a small number of times. The gene calls are TRBV9 and TRBJ2-7; 7 bases agree with TRBD2. J gave up 4 bases and V 0 bases, and 4 bases lay outside the gene matches. The CDR3 contains 14 residues. Per germline, CDR1 SGDLS and CDR2 YYNGEE. The CDR3 loop reads CASSVGASGYEQYF. In DNA form, the CDR3 reads TGTGCCAGCAGCGTAGGGGCTAGCGGATACGAGCAGTACTTC.

The rearrangement uses TRBV24-1 and TRBJ2-3, with 7 bases identical to TRBD1. The trim removed 0 bases at V and 2 bases at J, leaving 16 bases unmatched. This CDR3 is 20 amino acids long. Germline V gene data show CDR1 as KGHDR and CDR2 as SFDVKD. CDR3 amino acids: CATSDLDHRDRVAYTDTQYF. The CDR3 DNA sequence: TGTGCCACCAGTGATTTGGATCACCGGGACAGAGTCGCTTACACAGATACGCAGTATTTT.

The chain employs TRBV20-1 and TRBJ2-1; the D is unclear. Trimming stripped 5 bases from V and 3 bases from J, with 5 bases between. There are 11 residues in the CDR3. Per the germline V gene, CDR1 is DFQATT and CDR2 is SNEGSKA (reference sequence). CDR3 sequence: CSAYVYNEQFF. In DNA form, the CDR3 reads TGCAGTGCTTATGTCTACAATGAGCAGTTCTTC.

This clonotype was seen a handful of times. The rearrangement joins TRBV9 to TRBJ2-3, with D unclear. The ends were cut back, 0 bases at V and 2 bases at J, with 7 bases in the middle. Germline loops: CDR1 SGDLS, CDR2 YYNGEE. The CDR3 is 14 amino acids. The CDR3 spells CASSVGGTTDTQYF. The CDR3 DNA follows: TGTGCCAGCAGCGTAGGCGGAACCACAGATACGCAGTATTTT.

This clonotype was recorded at least ten times. This sequence joins TRBV7-9 and TRBJ2-7, with D perhaps given as TRBD1 or TRBD2 (5 bases each). Germline lookup yields CDR1 SEHNR and CDR2 FQNEAQ (reference sequence). The length of the CDR3 is 17 residues. Trimming cost V 1 base and J 1 base, with 17 bases left between them. The CDR3 is CASSLGPAGTRSYEQYF. CDR3 DNA: TGTGCCAGCAGCTTAGGCCCGGCAGGGACGAGGTCCTACGAGCAGTACTTC.